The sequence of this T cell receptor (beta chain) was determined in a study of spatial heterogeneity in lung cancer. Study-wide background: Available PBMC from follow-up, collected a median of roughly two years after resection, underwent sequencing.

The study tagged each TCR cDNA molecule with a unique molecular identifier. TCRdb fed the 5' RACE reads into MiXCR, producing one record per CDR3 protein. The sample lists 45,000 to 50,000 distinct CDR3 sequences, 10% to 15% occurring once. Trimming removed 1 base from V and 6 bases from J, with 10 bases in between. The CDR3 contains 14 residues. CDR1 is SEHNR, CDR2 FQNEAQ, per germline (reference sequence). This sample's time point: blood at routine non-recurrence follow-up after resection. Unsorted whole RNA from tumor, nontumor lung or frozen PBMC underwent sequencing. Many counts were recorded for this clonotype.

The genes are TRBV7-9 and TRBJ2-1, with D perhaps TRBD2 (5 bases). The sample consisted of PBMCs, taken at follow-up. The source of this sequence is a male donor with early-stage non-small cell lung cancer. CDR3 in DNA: TGTGCCAGCAGCTTAGTCTCGGGATCCAATGAGCAGTTCTTC. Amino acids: CASSLVSGSNEQFF.